This T cell receptor (beta chain) stems from a study of early T cells in non-severe SARS-CoV-2 infection. Via MiXCR, TCRdb re-called the 5' RACE reads, giving one row per CDR3 protein. In the table there are some 28,000 distinct CDR3 sequences, roughly 9.7% of which are singletons. The CDR3 covers 14 residues. In germline, CDR1 is MNHEY, CDR2 SVGEGT. The V and J ends lost 2 bases and 2 bases respectively, with 10 bases between them. This receptor was obtained from an adult who was a healthcare worker with PCR-confirmed SARS-CoV-2 infection or an uninfected control (not recorded which). The gene calls are TRBV6-2 or TRBV6-3 and TRBJ2-7; TRBD1 or TRBD2 may be the D gene (5 bases each). What was sequenced was whole blood. The CDR3 DNA follows: TGTGCCAGCAGTTACGCCCAGGGACCCTACGAGCAGTACTTC. Amino acids: CASSYAQGPYEQYF.